This T cell receptor beta chain was captured in a study of cytomegalovirus exposure and HLA in healthy donors. The PCR was carried out with 60 Vbeta primers and 13 Jbeta primers. Produced via immunoSEQ multiplex PCR; TCRdb's table is partial and in-frame only. Here the sample table reports tens of thousands of clones. The CDR3 is 13 residues long. Germline CDR1 is MNHEY and CDR2 is SVGAGI. With V trimmed by 5 bases and J by 3 bases, 3 bases remained unmatched. The sequence was collected from a woman aged 60-75 years in good health and CMV-seropositive. The sequenced sample was PBMCs. V is TRBV6-5 and J is TRBJ1-2, with 7 bases identical to TRBD1. CDR3 nucleotide sequence: TGTGCCAGCAGTGTAGGGGGCGACTATGGCTACACCTTC. Translation: CASSVGGDYGYTF.